Listed here is a single T cell receptor (beta chain). Its matching antigen is unknown. The sample originates from a study of long-term antiretroviral therapy in people with HIV. Study findings and constraints: Against controls, HIV repertoires showed narrower ranges of CDR3 length. Clonal populations expanded prior to ART predominated within the repertoire at all time points. Diversity measured after ART increased yet remained under transplant donor controls.

Survey level was the resolution at which the v3.0 immunoSEQ assay ran. Per-sample targets for sequencing were roughly 35,000-50,000 T-cell genomes. The repertoire was sequenced with immunoSEQ multiplex PCR; TCRdb's copy has only in-frame clones and lacks some. This sample has about 30,000 clones; around nine tenths occur once, and the top ten carry roughly 4%. This clonotype originated in a woman under 30 with HIV. The sequences come from unsorted PBMCs, collected 0.5 years after starting antiretroviral therapy.

CDR3 DNA sequence: TGTGCCAGCAGTTTGGGACGGAATGAAAAACTGTTTTTT. It is translated as CASSLGRNEKLFF. This chain connects TRBV28 to TRBJ1-4; D is perhaps TRBD1 (5 bases). CDR1 and CDR2 (germline): MDHEN, SYDVKM. The V gene lost 3 bases and the J gene lost 5 bases, with 7 bases spanning the gap. This CDR3 region has 13 residues. The entire variable domain, with the rest obtained from reference TRBV28 and TRBJ1-4, is as follows: DVKVTQSSRYLVKRTGEKVFLECVQDMDHENMFWYRQDPGLGLRLIYFSYDVKMKEKGDIPEGYSVSREKKERFSLILESASTNQTSMYLCASSLGRNEKLFFGSGTQLSVL.